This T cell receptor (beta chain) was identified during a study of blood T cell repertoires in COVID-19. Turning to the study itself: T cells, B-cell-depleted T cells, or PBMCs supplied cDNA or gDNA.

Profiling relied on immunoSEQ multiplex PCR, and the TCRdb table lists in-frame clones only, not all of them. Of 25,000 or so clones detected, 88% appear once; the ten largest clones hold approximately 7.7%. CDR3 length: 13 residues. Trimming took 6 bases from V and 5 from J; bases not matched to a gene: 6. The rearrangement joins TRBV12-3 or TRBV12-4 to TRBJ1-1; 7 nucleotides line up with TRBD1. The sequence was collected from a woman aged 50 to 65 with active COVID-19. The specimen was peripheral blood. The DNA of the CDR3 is TGTGCCAGCAGCCGACAGGGATGGACTGAAGCTTTCTTT. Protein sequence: CASSRQGWTEAFF.